Given below is one T cell receptor beta chain in context. The sample is drawn from a study of blood T cell repertoires in COVID-19. At the level of the study: The samples span acute and convalescent COVID-19 from the United States, Italy and Spain. PBMCs, B-cell-depleted T cells, or T cells provided the cDNA or gDNA that made up the material.

The study assigned cohorts using participant-reported clinical history. How the authors handled the data: Amplification of reference gene primers was used by the study to estimate nucleated cell counts. Sequenced by immunoSEQ multiplex PCR; TCRdb stores in-frame clones only, minus some. V and J calls and clone size are given by that table; D and trimming were obtained from the DNA. Among about 220,000 clones listed, 75% to 90% were seen once. Germline loops: CDR1 LGHDT, CDR2 YNNKEL (reference sequence). The V segment lost 5 bases and the J segment 2 bases; nucleotides outside the gene matches: 7. The CDR3 has 15 amino acids.

The V call is TRBV3-1 (or the pseudogene TRBV3-2), the J call TRBJ1-2; the match to TRBD1 covers 8 bases. The sequence was obtained from a woman aged 18-29 years in a cohort exposed to, infected with or recovered from COVID-19 (not recorded which). Sequenced material: PBMCs or T cells enriched from blood (not recorded which). CDR3 coding DNA: TGTGCCAGCAGCACTTCCGACAGGGGAAACTATGGCTACACCTTC. Translated: CASSTSDRGNYGYTF.